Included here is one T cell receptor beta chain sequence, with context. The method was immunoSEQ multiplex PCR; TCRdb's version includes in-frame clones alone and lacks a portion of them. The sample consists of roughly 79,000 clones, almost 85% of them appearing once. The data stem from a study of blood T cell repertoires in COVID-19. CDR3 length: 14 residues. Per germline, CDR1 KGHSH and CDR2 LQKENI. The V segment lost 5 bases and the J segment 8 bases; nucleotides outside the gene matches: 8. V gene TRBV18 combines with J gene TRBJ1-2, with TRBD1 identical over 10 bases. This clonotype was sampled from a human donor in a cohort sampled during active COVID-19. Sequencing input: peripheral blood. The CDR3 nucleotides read TGTGCCAGCTCAAATCGACAGGGGGCTGACGGCTACACCTTC. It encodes CASSNRQGADGYTF.